This T cell receptor beta chain was captured by sequencing in a study of vaccination and CD4 T cells after COVID-19. Study summary: Convalescent donors totaled six males and four females, including two who were Hispanic. Convalescent patients gave post-COVID blood a median roughly 96 days post-diagnosis, range 35 to 161. Participants were administered two doses of either the BNT162b2 or the mRNA-1273 vaccine.

Germline CDR1 reads DFQATT; CDR2 reads SNEGSKA (reference sequence). There are 13 residues in the CDR3. Worth noting for this clonotype: At one boundary the junction diverges from the germline segment, which might be a read error.

TCRdb re-derived calls from the PCR reads in MiXCR, one entry per CDR3 protein. The profile covers approximately 20,000 distinct CDR3 sequences, with about three fifths appearing a single time and around 1.1% taken by the ten largest. The genes are TRBV20-1 and TRBJ2-1; TRBD2 matches at 10 bases. The source is a human donor who had recovered from COVID-19. Material: CD4+ T cells from blood, obtained before SARS-CoV-2 vaccination. The CDR3 protein is CSSSGGILNEQFF. The CDR3 bases are TGCAGTTCTAGCGGGGGAATCCTCAATGAGCAGTTCTTC.